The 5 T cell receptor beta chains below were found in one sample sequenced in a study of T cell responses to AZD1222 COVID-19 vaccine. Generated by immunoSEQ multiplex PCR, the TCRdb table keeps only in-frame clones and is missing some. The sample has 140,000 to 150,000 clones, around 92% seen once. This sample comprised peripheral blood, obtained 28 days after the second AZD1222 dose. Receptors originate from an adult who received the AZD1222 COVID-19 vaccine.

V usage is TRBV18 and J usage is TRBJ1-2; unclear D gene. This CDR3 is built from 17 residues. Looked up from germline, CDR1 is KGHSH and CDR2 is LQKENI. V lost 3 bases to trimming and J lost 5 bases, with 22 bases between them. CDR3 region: CASSPLGLGDGPYGYTF. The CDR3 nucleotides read TGTGCCAGCTCACCCCTCGGGCTCGGAGATGGACCTTATGGCTACACCTTC.

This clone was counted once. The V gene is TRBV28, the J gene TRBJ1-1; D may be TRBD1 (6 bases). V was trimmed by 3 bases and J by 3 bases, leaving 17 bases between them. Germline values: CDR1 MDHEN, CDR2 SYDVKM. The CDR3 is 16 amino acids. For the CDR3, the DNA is TGTGCCAGCAGTTTCTACAGGGCAGCCGGGGACACTGAAGCTTTCTTT. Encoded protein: CASSFYRAAGDTEAFF.

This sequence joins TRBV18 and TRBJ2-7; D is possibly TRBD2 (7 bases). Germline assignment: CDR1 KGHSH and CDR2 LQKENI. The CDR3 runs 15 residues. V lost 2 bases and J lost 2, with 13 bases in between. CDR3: CASSPGAGQAYEQYF. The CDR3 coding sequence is TGTGCCAGCTCACCAGGAGCGGGACAAGCCTACGAGCAGTACTTC. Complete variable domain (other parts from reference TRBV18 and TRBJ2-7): NAGVMQNPRHLVRRRGQEARLRCSPMKGHSHVYWYRQLPEEGLKFMVYLQKENIIDESGMPKERFSAEFPKEGPSILRIQQVVRGDSAAYFCASSPGAGQAYEQYFGPGTRLTVT.

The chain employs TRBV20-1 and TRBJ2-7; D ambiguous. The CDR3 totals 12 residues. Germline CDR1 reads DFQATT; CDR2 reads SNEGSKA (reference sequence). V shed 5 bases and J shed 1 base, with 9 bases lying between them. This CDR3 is CSAGAGSYEQYF. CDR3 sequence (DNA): TGCAGTGCTGGTGCCGGTTCCTACGAGCAGTACTTC.

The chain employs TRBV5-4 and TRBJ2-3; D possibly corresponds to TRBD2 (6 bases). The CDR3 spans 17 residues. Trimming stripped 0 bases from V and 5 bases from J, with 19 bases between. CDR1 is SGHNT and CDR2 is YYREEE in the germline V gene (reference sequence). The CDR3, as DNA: TGTGCCAGCAGCTTGGATCAGCGGGCCCCATCAGGAGATACGCAGTATTTT. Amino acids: CASSLDQRAPSGDTQYF.